This passage covers 16 T cell receptor beta chains from one sample sequenced in a study of blood T cell repertoires in COVID-19. Clones were read by immunoSEQ multiplex PCR, and TCRdb kept only the in-frame ones, dropping some. The data show roughly 320,000 clones, with 70% to 90% seen just once and 7.2% held by the top ten. Sequencing input: peripheral blood. These receptors originate from a human donor in a cohort sampled during active COVID-19.

This clone came up a few times. The chain carries TRBV2 and TRBJ2-7, with 7 bases matching TRBD1. CDR3 length: 15 amino acids. From germline, CDR1 is SNHLY and CDR2 FYNNEI. The J segment lost 4 bases and the V segment lost 4 bases, leaving 10 bases of the junction unmatched. The CDR3 bases are TGTGCCAGCAGTGGACCGGGACAGACTAATTACGAGCAGTACTTC. Translated: CASSGPGQTNYEQYF.

V is TRBV7-9 and J is TRBJ2-7; the match to TRBD1 covers 7 bases. V trimming: 5 bases; J trimming: 4 bases; junction bases outside the gene matches: 5. From germline, CDR1 is SEHNR and CDR2 FQNEAQ (reference sequence). This CDR3 contains 13 residues. Written as DNA, the CDR3 is TGTGCCAGCAGCCTGAGGGGGCCGTACGAGCAGTACTTC. Translating it yields CASSLRGPYEQYF.

V and J are TRBV18 and TRBJ1-2; D remains ambiguous. This CDR3 contains 14 residues. V was clipped by 3 bases and J by 3 bases, with 11 bases between them. The germline V gene has CDR1 KGHSH and CDR2 LQKENI. The CDR3 is CASSPVGRYYGYTF. The CDR3 region has the DNA TGTGCCAGCTCACCGGTAGGGAGATACTATGGCTACACCTTC.

The CDR3 here is CASSPHRLAGGSYNEQFF. The CDR3, as DNA: TGTGCCAGCAGCCCCCACAGACTAGCGGGGGGCTCCTACAATGAGCAGTTCTTC. The gene calls are TRBV27 and TRBJ2-1; 13 positions agree with TRBD2. This CDR3 is built from 18 residues. From germline, CDR1 is MNHEY and CDR2 SMNVEV (reference sequence). J gave up 0 bases and V 6 bases, and 8 bases lay outside the gene matches.

The chain employs TRBV30 and TRBJ1-5; the D is unclear. Trimming cost V 1 base and J 5 bases, with 15 bases left between them. The length of the CDR3 is 15 residues. The germline CDR1 and CDR2 sequences are GTSNPN and SVGIG (reference sequence). CDR3 sequence (DNA): TGTGCCTGGAGTGAGCCCGGGGATAGTGATCAGCCCCAGCATTTT. Translating it yields CAWSEPGDSDQPQHF.

Of note for this clone: Distinct nucleotide sequences in the sample also encode this CDR3. The CDR3 coding sequence is TGTGCCAGCAGCCTTAGCGGGGGCACAGATACGCAGTATTTT. Encoded protein: CASSLSGGTDTQYF. The chain has TRBV7-3 and TRBJ2-3, with 8 nucleotides matching TRBD2. The CDR3 contains 14 residues. Germline CDR1 and CDR2: SGHTA and FQGTGA. V was clipped by 5 bases and J by 1 base; unmatched bases: 2.

V is TRBV27 and J is TRBJ1-2; 7 nucleotides line up with TRBD1. This CDR3 is 14 amino acids long. CDR1 MNHEY and CDR2 SMNVEV come from the germline V gene (reference sequence). Losses at the gene ends were 4 bases for V and 1 base for J; bases not matched to a gene: 3. This CDR3 is CASSYRDSNYGYTF. CDR3 sequence (DNA): TGTGCCAGCAGTTATAGGGACAGTAACTATGGCTACACCTTC.

In nucleotides, the CDR3 is TGTGCCAGCAGTTTCACTAGGTCCGACTATGGCTACACCTTC. Protein product: CASSFTRSDYGYTF. The chain is built from TRBV27 and TRBJ1-2, with D hard to call. The germline gives CDR1 MNHEY, CDR2 SMNVEV (reference sequence). V was cut by 3 bases and J by 3 bases, with 11 bases left in between. This CDR3 contains 14 residues.

The chain uses TRBV5-6 and TRBJ2-7, with 7 bases aligning to TRBD2. Germline trimming cut 0 bases from V and 1 base from J; bases unmatched to any gene: 1. The germline V gene has CDR1 SGHDT and CDR2 YYEEEE. The CDR3 runs 14 residues. CDR3 DNA: TGTGCCAGCAGCTTGGGAGCGGGGTCCTACGAGCAGTACTTC. This encodes CASSLGAGSYEQYF.

The chain is built from TRBV10-3 and TRBJ2-1; a weak D match, TRBD2 (6 bases). The CDR3 contains 15 residues. V shed 7 bases and J shed 3 bases, with 16 bases lying between them. Germline assignment: CDR1 ENHRY and CDR2 SYGVKD. CDR3 sequence: CAIIAGTGYYNEQFF. The CDR3 coding sequence is TGTGCCATCATCGCCGGGACTGGCTACTACAATGAGCAGTTCTTC.

The V call is TRBV5-6, the J call TRBJ1-1, with no clear D. The CDR3 consists of 14 residues. Germline CDR1 reads SGHDT; CDR2 reads YYEEEE. V lost 2 bases to trimming and J lost 6 bases, with 14 bases between them. DNA of the CDR3: TGTGCCAGCAGCTTTAGAGGAGGAGCAGCTGAAGCTTTCTTT. Its translation: CASSFRGGAAEAFF.

The genes are TRBV18 and TRBJ2-3; TRBD2 matches 11 bases. The germline CDR1 and CDR2 sequences are KGHSH and LQKENI. The CDR3 covers 14 residues. J was trimmed by 6 bases and V by 6 bases; bases with no gene match: 5. Here the CDR3 reads CASSPGLAADTQYF. The CDR3 DNA is TGTGCCAGCTCGCCGGGACTAGCGGCCGATACGCAGTATTTT.

Concerning this clone itself: Other DNA sequences in this specimen translate into the identical CDR3. The chain carries TRBV7-9 and TRBJ1-3; D is possibly TRBD1 (6 bases). The CDR3 has 14 amino acids. V was shortened by 2 bases and J by 2 bases, with 7 bases between the two germline ends. Germline V gives CDR1 SEHNR, CDR2 FQNEAQ (reference sequence). The CDR3 region has the DNA TGTGCCAGCAGCTTACAGGGGACTGGAAACACCATATATTTT. Amino acid sequence: CASSLQGTGNTIYF.

V gene TRBV28 combines with J gene TRBJ1-4, with D tentatively TRBD1 (6 bases). Per germline, CDR1 MDHEN and CDR2 SYDVKM. CDR3 length equals 12 residues. Trimming left V 11 bases short and J 4 bases short, with 11 bases between. Here the CDR3 reads CAAGVGNEKLFF. The CDR3 coding sequence is TGTGCCGCAGGGGTTGGTAATGAAAAACTGTTTTTT.

The chain couples TRBV19 to TRBJ1-5; no firm D call. V lost 3 bases, J lost 9 bases, and 12 bases lay in between. Per germline, CDR1 LNHDA and CDR2 SQIVND (reference sequence). The CDR3 totals 13 residues. The CDR3 here is CASSINENGPQHF. The CDR3 DNA reads as TGTGCCAGTAGTATTAACGAGAATGGGCCCCAGCATTTT. The full variable domain, in which reference TRBV19 and TRBJ1-5 provide the parts outside the CDR3, is DGGITQSPKYLFRKEGQNVTLSCEQNLNHDAMYWYRQDPGQGLRLIYYSQIVNDFQKGDIAEGYSVSREKKESFPLTVTSAQKNPTAFYLCASSINENGPQHFGDGTRLSIL.

The chain links TRBV24-1 to TRBJ2-2; TRBD2 matches 8 bases. The CDR3 is 17 amino acids. Trimming cost V 0 bases and J 7 bases; bases outside gene matches: 9. In germline, CDR1 is KGHDR, CDR2 SFDVKD. The CDR3 nucleotides are TGTGCCACCAGTGATTTGTTACCCGGGACTAGGGGCGGGGAGCTGTTTTTT. Translating it yields CATSDLLPGTRGGELFF.